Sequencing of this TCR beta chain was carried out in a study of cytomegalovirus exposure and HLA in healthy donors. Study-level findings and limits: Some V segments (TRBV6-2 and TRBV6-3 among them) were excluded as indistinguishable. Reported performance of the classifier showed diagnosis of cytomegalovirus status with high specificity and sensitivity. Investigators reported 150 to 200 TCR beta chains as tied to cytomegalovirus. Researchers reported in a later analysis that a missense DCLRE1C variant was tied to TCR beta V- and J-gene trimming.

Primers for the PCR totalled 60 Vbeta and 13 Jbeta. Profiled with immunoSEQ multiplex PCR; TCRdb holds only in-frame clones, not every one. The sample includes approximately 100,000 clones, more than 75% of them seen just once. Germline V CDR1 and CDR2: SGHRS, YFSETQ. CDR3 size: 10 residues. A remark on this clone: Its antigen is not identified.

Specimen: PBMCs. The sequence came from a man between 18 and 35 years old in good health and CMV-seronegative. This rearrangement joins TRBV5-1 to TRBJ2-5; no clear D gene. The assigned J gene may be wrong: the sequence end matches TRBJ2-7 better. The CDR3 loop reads CASSSYEQYF. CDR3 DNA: TGCGCCAGTTCCTCCTACGAGCAGTACTTC.